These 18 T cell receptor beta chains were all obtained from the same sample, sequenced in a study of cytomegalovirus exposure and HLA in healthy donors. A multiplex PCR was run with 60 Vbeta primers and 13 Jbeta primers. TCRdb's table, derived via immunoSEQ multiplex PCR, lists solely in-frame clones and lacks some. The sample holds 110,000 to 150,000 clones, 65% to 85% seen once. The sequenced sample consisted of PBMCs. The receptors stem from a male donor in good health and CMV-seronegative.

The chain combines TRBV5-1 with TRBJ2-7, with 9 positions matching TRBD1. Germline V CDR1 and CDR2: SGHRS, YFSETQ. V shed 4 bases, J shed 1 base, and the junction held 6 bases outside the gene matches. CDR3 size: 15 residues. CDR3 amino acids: CASSPGQGLSYEQYF. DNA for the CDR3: TGCGCCAGCAGCCCGGGACAGGGTTTATCCTACGAGCAGTACTTC.

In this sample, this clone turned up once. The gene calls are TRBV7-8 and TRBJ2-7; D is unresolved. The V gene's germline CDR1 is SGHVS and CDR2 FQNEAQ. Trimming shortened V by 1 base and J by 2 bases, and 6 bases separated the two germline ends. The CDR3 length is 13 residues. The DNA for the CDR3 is TGTGCCAGCAGCTTAGATGACACCTACGAGCAGTACTTC. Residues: CASSLDDTYEQYF. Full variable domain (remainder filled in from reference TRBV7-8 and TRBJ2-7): GAGVSQSPRYKVAKRGQDVALRCDPISGHVSLFWYQQALGQGPEFLTYFQNEAQLDKSGLPSDRFFAERPEGSVSTLKIQRTQQEDSAVYLCASSLDDTYEQYFGPGTRLTVT.

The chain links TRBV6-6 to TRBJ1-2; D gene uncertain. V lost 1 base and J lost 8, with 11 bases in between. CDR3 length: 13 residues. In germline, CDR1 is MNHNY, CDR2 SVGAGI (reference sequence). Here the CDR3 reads CASSYLEGKGYTF. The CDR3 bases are TGTGCCAGCAGTTACTTGGAGGGTAAAGGCTACACCTTC.

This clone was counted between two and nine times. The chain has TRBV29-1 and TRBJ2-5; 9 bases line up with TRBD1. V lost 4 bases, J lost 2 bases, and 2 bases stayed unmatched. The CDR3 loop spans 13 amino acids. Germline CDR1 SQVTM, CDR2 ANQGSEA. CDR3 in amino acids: CSVAGTGQETQYF. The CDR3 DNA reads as TGCAGCGTTGCAGGGACAGGGCAAGAGACCCAGTACTTC.

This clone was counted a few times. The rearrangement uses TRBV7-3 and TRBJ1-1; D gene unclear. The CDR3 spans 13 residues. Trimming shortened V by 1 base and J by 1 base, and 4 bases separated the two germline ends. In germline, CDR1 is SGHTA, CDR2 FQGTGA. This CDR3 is CASSLRPNTEAFF. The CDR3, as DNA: TGTGCCAGCAGCTTAAGGCCGAACACTGAAGCTTTCTTT. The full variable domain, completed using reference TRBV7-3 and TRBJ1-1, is GAGVSQTPSNKVTEKGKYVELRCDPISGHTALYWYRQSLGQGPEFLIYFQGTGAADDSGLPNDRFFAVRPEGSVSTLKIQRTERGDSAVYLCASSLRPNTEAFFGQGTRLTVV.

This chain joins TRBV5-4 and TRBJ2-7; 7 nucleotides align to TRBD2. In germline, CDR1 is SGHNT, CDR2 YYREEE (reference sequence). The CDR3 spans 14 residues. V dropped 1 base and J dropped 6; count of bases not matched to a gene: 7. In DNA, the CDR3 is TGTGCCAGCAGCTTGCCCAGCGGGATAGGCGAGCAGTACTTC. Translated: CASSLPSGIGEQYF.

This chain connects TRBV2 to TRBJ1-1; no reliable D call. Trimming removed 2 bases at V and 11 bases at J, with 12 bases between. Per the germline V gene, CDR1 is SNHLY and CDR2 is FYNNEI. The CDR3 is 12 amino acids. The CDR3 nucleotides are TGTGCCAGCAGTGAATCACAGCCGGGGGCTTTCTTT. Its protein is CASSESQPGAFF.

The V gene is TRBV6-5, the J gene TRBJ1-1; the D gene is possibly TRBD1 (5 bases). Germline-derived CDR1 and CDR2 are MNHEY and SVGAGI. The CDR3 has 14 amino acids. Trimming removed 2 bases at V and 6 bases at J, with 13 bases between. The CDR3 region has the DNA TGTGCCAGCAGTTACCTATTCGGAGGGGCTGAAGCTTTCTTT. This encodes CASSYLFGGAEAFF.

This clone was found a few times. The CDR3 DNA reads TGTGCCAGCAGTCCCCGGGACAGGGGGCGTAGCAATCAGCCCCAGCATTTT. Translating gives CASSPRDRGRSNQPQHF. The rearrangement joins TRBV28 to TRBJ1-5, with 12 bases lining up with TRBD1. The CDR3 covers 17 residues. CDR1 MDHEN and CDR2 SYDVKM come from the germline V gene. The J segment lost 0 bases and the V segment lost 5 bases, leaving 5 bases of the junction unmatched. Variable domain in full (rest from reference TRBV28 and TRBJ1-5): DVKVTQSSRYLVKRTGEKVFLECVQDMDHENMFWYRQDPGLGLRLIYFSYDVKMKEKGDIPEGYSVSREKKERFSLILESASTNQTSMYLCASSPRDRGRSNQPQHFGDGTRLSIL.

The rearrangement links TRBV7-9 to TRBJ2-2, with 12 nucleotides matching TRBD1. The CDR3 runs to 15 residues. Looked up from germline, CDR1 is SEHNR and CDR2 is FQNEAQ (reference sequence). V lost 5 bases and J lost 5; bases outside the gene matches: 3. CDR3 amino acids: CASSRDRGRTGELFF. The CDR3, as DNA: TGTGCCAGCAGCCGGGACAGGGGGCGAACCGGGGAGCTGTTTTTT.

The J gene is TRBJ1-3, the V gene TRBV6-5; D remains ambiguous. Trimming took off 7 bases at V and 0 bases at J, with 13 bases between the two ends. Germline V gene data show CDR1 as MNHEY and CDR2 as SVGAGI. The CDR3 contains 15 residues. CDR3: CASTQDGSSGNTIYF. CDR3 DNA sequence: TGTGCCAGCACCCAGGACGGGAGCTCTGGAAACACCATATATTTT.

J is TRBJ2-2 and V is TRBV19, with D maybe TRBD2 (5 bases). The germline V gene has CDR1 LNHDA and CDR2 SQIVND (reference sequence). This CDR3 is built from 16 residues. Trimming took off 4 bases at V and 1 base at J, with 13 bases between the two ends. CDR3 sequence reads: CASSTISAENTGELFF. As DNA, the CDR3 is TGTGCCAGTAGTACGATATCAGCGGAGAACACCGGGGAGCTGTTTTTT.

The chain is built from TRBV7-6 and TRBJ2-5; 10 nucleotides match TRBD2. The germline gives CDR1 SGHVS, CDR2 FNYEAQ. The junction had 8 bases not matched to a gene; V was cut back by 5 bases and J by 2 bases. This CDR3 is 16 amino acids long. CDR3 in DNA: TGTGCCAGCAGCCCGGTTAGCGGGGGGCTTCAAGAGACCCAGTACTTC. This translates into CASSPVSGGLQETQYF.

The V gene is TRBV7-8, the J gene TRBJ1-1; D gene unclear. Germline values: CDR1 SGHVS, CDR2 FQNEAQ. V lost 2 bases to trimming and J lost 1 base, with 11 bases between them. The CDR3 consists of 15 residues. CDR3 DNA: TGTGCCAGCAGCTTAAGGACCGGGAAGAACACTGAAGCTTTCTTT. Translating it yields CASSLRTGKNTEAFF.

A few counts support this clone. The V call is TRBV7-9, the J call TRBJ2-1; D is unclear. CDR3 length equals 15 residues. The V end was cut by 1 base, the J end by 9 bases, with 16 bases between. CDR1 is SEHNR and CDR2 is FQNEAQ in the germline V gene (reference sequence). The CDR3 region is CASSLVTSRLGEQFF. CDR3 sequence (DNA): TGTGCCAGCAGCTTAGTAACGTCGAGACTGGGTGAGCAGTTCTTC.

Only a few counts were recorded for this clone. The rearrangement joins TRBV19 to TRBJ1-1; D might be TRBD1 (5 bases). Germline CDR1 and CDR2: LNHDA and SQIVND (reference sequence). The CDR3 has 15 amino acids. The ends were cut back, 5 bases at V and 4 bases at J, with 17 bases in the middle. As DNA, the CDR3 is TGTGCCAGTAGTGTAGCAGGGTCTAGTGGCACTGAAGCTTTCTTT. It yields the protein CASSVAGSSGTEAFF.

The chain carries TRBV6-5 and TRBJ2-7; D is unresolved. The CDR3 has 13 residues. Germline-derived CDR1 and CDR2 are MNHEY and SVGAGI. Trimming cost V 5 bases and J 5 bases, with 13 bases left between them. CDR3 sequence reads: CASSRNSEDEQYF. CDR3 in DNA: TGTGCCAGCAGTAGGAACTCCGAGGACGAGCAGTACTTC.

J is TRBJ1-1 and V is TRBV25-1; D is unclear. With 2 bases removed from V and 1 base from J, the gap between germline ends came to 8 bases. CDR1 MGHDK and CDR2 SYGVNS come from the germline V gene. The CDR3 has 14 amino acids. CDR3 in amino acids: CASSELVENTEAFF. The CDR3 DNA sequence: TGTGCCAGCAGTGAACTCGTAGAGAACACTGAAGCTTTCTTT.